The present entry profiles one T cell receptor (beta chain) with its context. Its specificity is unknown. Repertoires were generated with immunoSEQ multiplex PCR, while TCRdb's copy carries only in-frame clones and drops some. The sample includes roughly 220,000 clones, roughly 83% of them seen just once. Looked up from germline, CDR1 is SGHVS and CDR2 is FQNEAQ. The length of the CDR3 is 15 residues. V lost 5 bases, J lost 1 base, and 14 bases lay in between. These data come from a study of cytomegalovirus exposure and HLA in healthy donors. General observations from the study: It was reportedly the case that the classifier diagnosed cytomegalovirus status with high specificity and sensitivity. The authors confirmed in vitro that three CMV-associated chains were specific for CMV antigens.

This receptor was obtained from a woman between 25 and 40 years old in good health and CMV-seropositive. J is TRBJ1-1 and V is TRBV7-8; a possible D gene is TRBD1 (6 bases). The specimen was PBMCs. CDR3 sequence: CASSLGGAGNTEAFF. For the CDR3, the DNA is TGTGCCAGCAGCCTGGGGGGCGCGGGGAACACTGAAGCTTTCTTT.